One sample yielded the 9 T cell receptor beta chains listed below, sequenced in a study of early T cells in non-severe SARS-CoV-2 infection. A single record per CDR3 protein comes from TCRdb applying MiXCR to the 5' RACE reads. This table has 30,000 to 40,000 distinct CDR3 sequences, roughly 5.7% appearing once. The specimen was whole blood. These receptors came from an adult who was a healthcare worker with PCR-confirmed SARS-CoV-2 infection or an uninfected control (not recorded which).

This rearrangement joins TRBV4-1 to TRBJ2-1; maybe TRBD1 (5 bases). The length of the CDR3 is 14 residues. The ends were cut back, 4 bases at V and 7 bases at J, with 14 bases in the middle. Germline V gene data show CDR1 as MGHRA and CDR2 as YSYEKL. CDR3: CASSLPRAGNEQFF. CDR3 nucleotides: TGCGCCAGCAGCCTACCCAGGGCCGGGAATGAGCAGTTCTTC.

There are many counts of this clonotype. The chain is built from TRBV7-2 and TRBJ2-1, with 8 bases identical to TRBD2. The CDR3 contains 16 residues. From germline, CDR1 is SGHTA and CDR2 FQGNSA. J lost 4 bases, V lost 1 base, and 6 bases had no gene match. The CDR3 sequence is CASSLDGGAKYNEQFF. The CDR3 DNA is TGTGCCAGCAGCTTAGACGGGGGGGCAAAATACAATGAGCAGTTCTTC.

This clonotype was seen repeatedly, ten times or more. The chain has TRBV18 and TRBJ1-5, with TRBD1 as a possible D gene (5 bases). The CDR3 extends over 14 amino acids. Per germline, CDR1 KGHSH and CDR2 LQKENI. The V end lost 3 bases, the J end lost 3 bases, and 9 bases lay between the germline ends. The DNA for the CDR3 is TGTGCCAGCTCACCGCGACAGACCAATCAGCCCCAGCATTTT. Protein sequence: CASSPRQTNQPQHF. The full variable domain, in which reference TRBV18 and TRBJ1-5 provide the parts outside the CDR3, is NAGVMQNPRHLVRRRGQEARLRCSPMKGHSHVYWYRQLPEEGLKFMVYLQKENIIDESGMPKERFSAEFPKEGPSILRIQQVVRGDSAAYFCASSPRQTNQPQHFGDGTRLSIL.

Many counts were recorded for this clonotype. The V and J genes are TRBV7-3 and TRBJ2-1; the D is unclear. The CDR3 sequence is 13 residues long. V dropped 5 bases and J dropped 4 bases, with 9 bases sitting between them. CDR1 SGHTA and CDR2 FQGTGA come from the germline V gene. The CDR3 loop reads CASSIDSYNEQFF. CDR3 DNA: TGTGCCAGCAGCATCGACTCTTACAATGAGCAGTTCTTC.

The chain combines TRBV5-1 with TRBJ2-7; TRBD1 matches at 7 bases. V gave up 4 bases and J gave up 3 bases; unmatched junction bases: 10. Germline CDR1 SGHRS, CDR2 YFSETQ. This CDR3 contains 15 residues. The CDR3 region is CASSPSQPGGYEQYF. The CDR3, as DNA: TGCGCCAGCAGCCCTTCCCAACCAGGGGGCTACGAGCAGTACTTC.

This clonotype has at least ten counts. The CDR3 DNA reads as TGCGCCAGCAGCTTGGGATTAAGACAGGGGTCTAAGACCTTCTACAATGAGCAGTTCTTC. It encodes CASSLGLRQGSKTFYNEQFF. The chain recombines TRBV5-1 with TRBJ2-1; TRBD1 agrees at 8 bases. The CDR3 covers 20 residues. Germline CDR1 and CDR2: SGHRS and YFSETQ. The V segment lost 0 bases and the J segment 3 bases; nucleotides outside the gene matches: 17.

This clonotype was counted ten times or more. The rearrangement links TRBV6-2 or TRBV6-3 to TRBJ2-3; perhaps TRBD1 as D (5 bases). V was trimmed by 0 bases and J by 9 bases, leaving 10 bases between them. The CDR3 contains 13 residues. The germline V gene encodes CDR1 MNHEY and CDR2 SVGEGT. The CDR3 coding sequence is TGTGCCAGCAGTTACTCGGTGGCAGGGACGCAGTATTTT. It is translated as CASSYSVAGTQYF.

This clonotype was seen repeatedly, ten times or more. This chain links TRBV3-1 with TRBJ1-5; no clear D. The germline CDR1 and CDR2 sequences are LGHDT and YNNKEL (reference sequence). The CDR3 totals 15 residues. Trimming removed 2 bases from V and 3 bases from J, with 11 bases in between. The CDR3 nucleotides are TGTGCCAGCAGCCAAAGTCTCAGCCCCAATCAGCCCCAGCATTTT. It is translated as CASSQSLSPNQPQHF.

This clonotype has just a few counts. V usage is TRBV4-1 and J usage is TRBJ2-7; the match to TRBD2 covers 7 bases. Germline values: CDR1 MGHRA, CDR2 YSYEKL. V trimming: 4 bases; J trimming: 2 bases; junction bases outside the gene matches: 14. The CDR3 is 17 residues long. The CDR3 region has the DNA TGCGCCAGCAGCCCCAGAGTTAACCTAGCGGCGACCTACGAGCAGTACTTC. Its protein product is CASSPRVNLAATYEQYF.